This T cell receptor (beta chain) was identified during a study of Graves' ophthalmopathy and Graves' hyperthyroidism. For repertoire sequencing, the TCR beta CDR3 regions were amplified from RNA transcripts. First-round RT-PCR used HTBI primers; second-round multiplex PCR followed. One entry per CDR3 protein results from TCRdb running MiXCR on the multiplex PCR reads. The repertoire includes roughly 500,000 distinct CDR3 sequences, approximately 15% of them detected once, and roughly 10% sits in the top ten. Germline V gene data show CDR1 as LNHNV and CDR2 as YYDKDF (reference sequence). The CDR3 extends over 13 amino acids. The V and J ends lost 5 bases and 8 bases respectively, with 15 bases between them. This clonotype came up many times. Ophthalmopathic donors had moderate-to-severe activity, CAS ≥3 and NOSPECS ≥4, with disease that had lasted under 3 months.

The sequencing input was blood. This TCR was recovered from a woman aged 25 to 39 with Graves' ophthalmopathy. The genes are TRBV15 and TRBJ1-1; maybe TRBD1 (6 bases). The CDR3 nucleotides are TGTGCCACCAGCGAATATACAGGGTACGAAGCTTTCTTT. It encodes CATSEYTGYEAFF.